This T cell receptor (beta chain) emerged from a study of control samples from healthy donors and cancer patients. CDR3 length: 13 amino acids. Per germline, CDR1 MNHEY and CDR2 SVGAGI. V was clipped by 6 bases and J by 4 bases, with 12 bases between them. The repertoire was sequenced with immunoSEQ multiplex PCR; TCRdb's copy has only in-frame clones and lacks some. Of 260,000 or so clones listed, about 80% are singletons. Sequencing used PBMCs. The receptor comes from a woman aged 55-70 years with lung cancer. The V and J genes are TRBV6-5 and TRBJ1-2; no clear D gene. CDR3: CASRFVTAYGYTF. The CDR3 region has the DNA TGTGCCAGCAGGTTCGTGACGGCCTATGGCTACACCTTC.